These T cell receptor beta chains were read from a single sample in a study of identifying expanded T cells in peripheral blood. This table comes from immunoSEQ multiplex PCR, and its TCRdb copy is limited to in-frame clones, with some not included. The repertoire has roughly 100,000 clones, around 89% of them found once; the top ten carry approximately 16%. Material for sequencing was blood. Every receptor here comes from a person aged 18-70 years in good health. Both conserved end residues are part of each CDR3. Fields, in order: J gene, V gene, CDR3 protein.

>TRBJ2-7|TRBV19
CASSGAGWYEQYF
>TRBJ2-2|TRBV7-2
CASSPVRANTGELFF
>TRBJ1-4|TRBV6-6
CASSSRDEKLFF
>TRBJ1-2|TRBV5-6
CASSLLGTDTNYGYTF
>TRBJ2-4|TRBV6-5
CASTQGGENIQYF
>TRBJ2-1|TRBV27
CASSFRSGGASSYNEQFF
>TRBJ2-2|TRBV4-1
CASSQVGRTYTGELFF
>-|TRBV18
CASSPPSYPYEQYF
>TRBJ2-2|TRBV10-1
CASSDKGLPTGELFF
>TRBJ2-1|TRBV28
CASSLGSRGYNEQFF
>TRBJ2-2|TRBV5-5
CASSLTRANTGELFF
>TRBJ2-5|TRBV9
CASSVGGRLGETQYF
>TRBJ2-7|TRBV4-3
CASSQDEFGAYEQYF
>TRBJ1-5|TRBV7-2
CASSWDASQPQHF
>TRBJ1-6|TRBV27
CASSSSGGARNSPLHF
>TRBJ2-5|TRBV7-9
CASSTWSEGIGTQYF
>TRBJ1-5|TRBV5-3
CARSRGRLRRNQPQHF
>TRBJ1-1|TRBV6-5
CASSYSSLSDTEAFF
>TRBJ1-4|TRBV6-5
CASSGQGGEKLFF
>TRBJ1-1|TRBV5-8
CASRGCCTEAFF
>TRBJ1-6|TRBV10-3
CAISEGTGDNSPLHF
>TRBJ2-1|TRBV9
CASRYRDSPQFF
>TRBJ2-7|TRBV7-2
CASSFLAGPYEQYF
>TRBJ1-1|TRBV25-1
CASSGGGRSTEAFF
>TRBJ1-6|TRBV29-1
CSARGQAINSPLHF
>TRBJ2-3|TRBV4-3
CASSQRWDSTDTQYF
>TRBJ2-7|TRBV5-5
CASSQDLGSSYEQYF
>TRBJ1-6|TRBV19
CASSIVPTGRNSPLHF
>TRBJ1-2|TRBV19
CASPKYPGQGPDWRGYTF
>TRBJ1-6|TRBV7-2
CASSLGETAGGLGPLHF
>TRBJ1-2|TRBV6-1
CASGNLGAYYGYTF
>TRBJ1-1|TRBV5-6
CASSWRQGNTEAFF
>TRBJ1-3|TRBV10-3
CAARAIWAGGLSGNTIYF
>TRBJ2-2|TRBV16
CASSQLRTGASTGELFF
>TRBJ1-2|TRBV9
CASSRHGKTYGYTF
>TRBJ1-2|TRBV19
CASSTTYRGAYYGYTF
>TRBJ1-3|TRBV28
CASSRQGAIFSGNTIYF
>TRBJ1-1|TRBV13
CASSIGTNRANTEAFF
>TRBJ2-2|TRBV10-3
CAIKGGANTGELFF
>TRBJ1-1|TRBV11-3
CASSPRGGANTEAFF
>TRBJ2-1|TRBV18
CASSPQRGPYNEQFF
>TRBJ1-5|TRBV7-8
CASTSGTPLQPQHF
>TRBJ1-1|TRBV5-1
CASSSYRVGRGPTEAFF
>TRBJ2-7|TRBV2
CASRLAGGNEQYF
>TRBJ2-6|TRBV28
CASHHGTYSGANVLTF
>TRBJ1-2|TRBV15
CATSRDSSGVIGFNYGYTF
>TRBJ2-7|TRBV11-2
CASSLDSGGLTYEQYF
>TRBJ2-7|TRBV5-5
CASSSGIRAYEQYF
>TRBJ2-5|TRBV5-6
CASSLGWGHSGETQYF
>TRBJ2-7|TRBV7-9
CASSHRQAPYEQYF
>TRBJ2-7|TRBV5-1
CASSFGQGIDEQYF